This entry lists 27 T cell receptor beta chains sequenced from one sample in a study of shared clonotypes between healthy human individuals. The method was immunoSEQ multiplex PCR; TCRdb's version includes in-frame clones alone and lacks a portion of them. Of fewer than 550,000 clones in the sample, roughly 79% were seen once. Sequencing was performed on PBMCs. These receptors were taken from a woman aged 40-49 years in good health. Some clones in this sample may be carry-over from other donors' samples.

J is TRBJ2-5 and V is TRBV20-1; D gene ambiguous. Germline V lookup: CDR1 DFQATT, CDR2 SNEGSKA (reference sequence). The CDR3 covers 11 residues. The V end lost 1 base, the J end lost 4 bases, and 4 bases lay between the germline ends. This chain's CDR3 is CSARGIETQYF. The CDR3 bases are TGCAGTGCTAGAGGAATAGAGACCCAGTACTTC.

This clone was observed a single time. The V call is TRBV5-1, the J call TRBJ1-4; D not resolved. V shed 7 bases and J shed 0 bases, with 13 bases lying between them. CDR1 is SGHRS and CDR2 is YFSETQ in the germline V gene. The CDR3 contains 15 residues. For the CDR3, the DNA is TGCGCCAGCCGGCCGGGGAGAGCAACTAATGAAAAACTGTTTTTT. Protein product: CASRPGRATNEKLFF.

This chain connects TRBV2 to TRBJ2-1; TRBD2 matches 11 bases. V dropped 2 bases and J dropped 6; count of bases not matched to a gene: 3. The CDR3 sequence is 15 residues long. Germline values: CDR1 SNHLY, CDR2 FYNNEI. The CDR3: CASSERLAGGNEQFF. The CDR3 DNA sequence: TGTGCCAGCAGTGAAAGGCTAGCGGGAGGCAATGAGCAGTTCTTC.

The chain is built from TRBV14 and TRBJ1-4; D unresolved. Trimming shortened V by 2 bases and J by 0 bases, and 10 bases separated the two germline ends. Looked up from germline, CDR1 is SGHDN and CDR2 is FVKESK. The CDR3 is 16 residues long. This CDR3 is CASSQRSGATNEKLFF. The CDR3 DNA sequence: TGTGCCAGCAGCCAAAGGTCCGGGGCAACTAATGAAAAACTGTTTTTT.

This chain connects TRBV5-1 to TRBJ2-6; 9 bases agree with TRBD1. The CDR3 is 16 amino acids. CDR1 SGHRS and CDR2 YFSETQ come from the germline V gene. Germline trimming cut 6 bases from V and 2 bases from J; bases unmatched to any gene: 6. The CDR3 nucleotides read TGCGCCAGCAACACAGGGGGCCCCACTGGGGCCAACGTCCTGACTTTC. Translation: CASNTGGPTGANVLTF.

With respect to this clone: A junction boundary mismatches the germline segment, possibly from a read error. The J gene is TRBJ2-7, the V gene TRBV30, with D perhaps TRBD1 or TRBD2 (5 bases each). This CDR3 has 11 residues. Germline V CDR1 and CDR2: GTSNPN, SVGIG (reference sequence). CDR3 coding DNA: TGTGCCTGGAGGAAAAACCGGGACGGTAACTTC. Translating gives CAWRKNRDGNF.

Points on this clone: Other DNA sequences in this sample translate to the same CDR3. This rearrangement joins TRBV27 to TRBJ1-4; D is perhaps TRBD1 (5 bases). This CDR3 region has 13 residues. Germline V gene data show CDR1 as MNHEY and CDR2 as SMNVEV (reference sequence). The V and J ends lost 5 bases and 5 bases respectively, with 9 bases between them. The CDR3 region is CASSRDLNEKLFF. The CDR3 DNA sequence: TGTGCCAGCAGTAGGGACTTAAATGAAAAACTGTTTTTT.

Concerning this clone: The same CDR3 can be traced to other DNA sequences in this sample. The rearrangement links TRBV6-5 to TRBJ2-7; D is perhaps TRBD2 (5 bases). The CDR3 totals 13 residues. Germline V lookup: CDR1 MNHEY, CDR2 SVGAGI. Trimming removed 7 bases at V and 4 bases at J, with 14 bases between. The CDR3 protein is CASIGTSGYEQYF. DNA for the CDR3: TGTGCCAGCATCGGCACTTCGGGATACGAGCAGTACTTC.

As for this clone: A far larger clone lies a single base away; this is likely a read error. The V call is TRBV7-3, the J call TRBJ2-4, with D perhaps TRBD1 (5 bases). V was pared by 2 bases and J by 0 bases, with 11 bases between. Germline CDR1 reads SGHTA; CDR2 reads FQGTGA. The length of the CDR3 is 16 residues. The CDR3 DNA is TGTGCCAGCAGCTTAGGGGCAGGTCTAGCCAAAAACATTCAGTACTTC. Amino acids: CASSLGAGLAKNIQYF. The full variable domain, with the rest looked up from reference TRBV7-3 and TRBJ2-4, is GAGVSQTPSNKVTEKGKYVELRCDPISGHTALYWYRQSLGQGPEFLIYFQGTGAADDSGLPNDRFFAVRPEGSVSTLKIQRTERGDSAVYLCASSLGAGLAKNIQYFGAGTRLSVL.

This chain joins TRBV28 and TRBJ2-5; TRBD1 or TRBD2 may be the D gene (6 bases each). V was pared by 2 bases and J by 10 bases, with 23 bases between. This CDR3 comprises 16 residues. The V gene's germline CDR1 is MDHEN and CDR2 SYDVKM. The chain's CDR3 is CASSLGSAAGQGGQYF. The CDR3 DNA follows: TGTGCCAGCAGTTTAGGGTCGGCAGCGGGTCAAGGGGGCCAGTACTTC.

This clone has only a few counts. Other DNA sequences in the sample encode the same CDR3. The chain uses TRBV27 and TRBJ2-1, with 11 bases lining up with TRBD1. The CDR3 length is 14 residues. Germline V CDR1 and CDR2: MNHEY, SMNVEV (reference sequence). Germline trimming cut 3 bases from V and 7 bases from J; bases unmatched to any gene: 2. CDR3 in DNA: TGTGCCAGCAGTTTCCGGGACAGGGGGAATGAGCAGTTCTTC. This gives the protein CASSFRDRGNEQFF.

The V call is TRBV7-8, the J call TRBJ1-5, with no clear D. The germline V and J ends were trimmed by 2 bases and 3 bases, with 5 bases remaining between them. Looked up from germline, CDR1 is SGHVS and CDR2 is FQNEAQ. This CDR3 contains 13 residues. The CDR3 nucleotides read TGTGCCAGCAGCTTAAGTCACAATCAGCCCCAGCATTTT. It is translated as CASSLSHNQPQHF.

The J gene is TRBJ1-1, the V gene TRBV5-1, with TRBD1 as a possible D gene (6 bases). Trimming left V 0 bases short and J 5 bases short, with 11 bases between. Germline lookup yields CDR1 SGHRS and CDR2 YFSETQ. The CDR3 covers 14 residues. The CDR3 DNA is TGCGCCAGCAGCTTGGACAGGGTAGAAACTGAAGCTTTCTTT. It is translated as CASSLDRVETEAFF.

The rearrangement joins TRBV29-1 to TRBJ2-1, with 11 bases identical to TRBD2. J gave up 10 bases and V 1 base, and 6 bases lay outside the gene matches. Germline V gene lookup returns CDR1 SQVTM and CDR2 ANQGSEA. The CDR3 spans 14 residues. The CDR3 coding sequence is TGCAGCGTTGAAGGGACTAGCGGGTCTTGGGAGCAGTTCTTC. Protein product: CSVEGTSGSWEQFF.

The chain is built from TRBV5-1 and TRBJ1-4; TRBD1 might be the D (6 bases). CDR1 and CDR2 (germline): SGHRS, YFSETQ. V was cut by 1 base and J by 6 bases, with 7 bases left in between. The CDR3 has 13 residues. Here the CDR3 DNA reads TGCGCCAGCAGCTTGAGACAGGATGAAAAACTGTTTTTT. Translated, it gives CASSLRQDEKLFF.

This rearrangement joins TRBV4-1 to TRBJ2-7; perhaps TRBD1 as D (6 bases). CDR3 length: 13 amino acids. V was trimmed by 4 bases and J by 1 base, leaving 8 bases between them. Germline V lookup: CDR1 MGHRA, CDR2 YSYEKL. CDR3 bases: TGCGCCAGCAGCCGGGACATGTCCTACGAGCAGTACTTC. This encodes CASSRDMSYEQYF.

Comment on this clone: A far larger clone is only one base removed, so a read error is likely. The chain carries TRBV7-9 and TRBJ2-7; D not certain. Germline CDR1 reads SEHNR; CDR2 reads FQNEAQ (reference sequence). The CDR3 totals 15 residues. Trimming took off 1 base at V and 7 bases at J, with 17 bases between the two ends. CDR3 amino acids: CASSLVPEAYNEQYF. In DNA form, the CDR3 reads TGTGCCAGCAGCTTAGTTCCAGAGGCCTACAATGAGCAGTACTTC.

The chain employs TRBV29-1 and TRBJ1-2; 7 bases agree with TRBD1. The CDR3 is 15 amino acids. Germline loops: CDR1 SQVTM, CDR2 ANQGSEA. V shed 7 bases, J shed 2 bases, and the junction held 13 bases outside the gene matches. The CDR3 sequence is CSAEGGQGGNYGYTF. CDR3 DNA: TGCAGCGCCGAAGGGGGGCAAGGGGGCAACTATGGCTACACCTTC.

This clone appeared once. The chain joins TRBV7-9 to TRBJ2-7; D might be TRBD1 (6 bases). This CDR3 has 16 amino acids. Trimming left V 1 base short and J 4 bases short, with 17 bases between. The germline CDR1 and CDR2 sequences are SEHNR and FQNEAQ (reference sequence). This CDR3 is CASSLVSGQTPYEQYF. The CDR3 DNA reads as TGTGCCAGCAGCTTAGTCTCAGGACAGACCCCTTACGAGCAGTACTTC.

J is TRBJ2-5 and V is TRBV29-1, with D possibly matching TRBD1 (5 bases). The CDR3 extends over 13 amino acids. Germline loops: CDR1 SQVTM, CDR2 ANQGSEA. Trimming cost V 4 bases and J 4 bases, with 13 bases left between them. CDR3 coding DNA: TGCAGCGTTGTAGGGGCGGACGGAGAGACCCAGTACTTC. It specifies CSVVGADGETQYF.

CDR3 nucleotides: TGTGCCAGCAGTAGCGGGAGTGGTACAGATACGCAGTATTTT. Translating it yields CASSSGSGTDTQYF. V and J are TRBV25-1 and TRBJ2-3, with 8 bases fitting TRBD2. The CDR3 is made up of 14 amino acids. From germline, CDR1 is MGHDK and CDR2 SYGVNS. The junction had 4 bases not matched to a gene; V was cut back by 5 bases and J by 3 bases.

V gene TRBV28 combines with J gene TRBJ2-6; no reliable D call. The length of the CDR3 is 20 residues. The germline CDR1 and CDR2 sequences are MDHEN and SYDVKM. The V end lost 2 bases, the J end lost 0 bases, and 20 bases lay between the germline ends. CDR3 protein: CASSLEPRQPLISGANVLTF. The CDR3 DNA sequence: TGTGCCAGCAGTTTAGAGCCCCGGCAGCCTTTAATCTCTGGGGCCAACGTCCTGACTTTC. The full variable domain, with the rest looked up from reference TRBV28 and TRBJ2-6, is DVKVTQSSRYLVKRTGEKVFLECVQDMDHENMFWYRQDPGLGLRLIYFSYDVKMKEKGDIPEGYSVSREKKERFSLILESASTNQTSMYLCASSLEPRQPLISGANVLTFGAGSRLTVL.

The V and J genes are TRBV2 and TRBJ2-7; TRBD2 agrees at 11 bases. Germline V gene sequence: CDR1 SNHLY, CDR2 FYNNEI. V lost 2 bases to trimming and J lost 4 bases; unmatched junction nucleotides: 4. The CDR3 has 15 amino acids. The CDR3 bases are TGTGCCAGCAGTGAACAAGGGACTAGCGGATACGAGCAGTACTTC. Encoded protein: CASSEQGTSGYEQYF.

V and J are TRBV7-9 and TRBJ2-5, with 10 bases matching TRBD1. Losses at the gene ends were 2 bases for V and 5 bases for J; bases not matched to a gene: 5. This CDR3 has 15 residues. Germline V gives CDR1 SEHNR, CDR2 FQNEAQ (reference sequence). CDR3 in DNA: TGTGCCAGCAGCTTACGGGACAGGGGTGGGGAGACCCAGTACTTC. Translated, it gives CASSLRDRGGETQYF.

J is TRBJ2-3 and V is TRBV15; 14 bases map to TRBD2. The ends lost 6 bases at V and 5 bases at J; junction bases unmatched: 7. This CDR3 is 16 amino acids long. Looked up from germline, CDR1 is LNHNV and CDR2 is YYDKDF (reference sequence). CDR3 coding DNA: TGTGCCACCAGTGGGACTAGCGGGAGTCGGGTAGATACGCAGTATTTT. Translated: CATSGTSGSRVDTQYF.

The chain combines TRBV6-5 with TRBJ2-3, with TRBD2 matching over 9 bases. The junction had 8 bases not matched to a gene; V was cut back by 6 bases and J by 4 bases. The germline CDR1 and CDR2 sequences are MNHEY and SVGAGI. The CDR3 runs to 15 residues. CDR3 region: CASSLGLAPPDTQYF. The CDR3 region has the DNA TGTGCCAGCAGCCTAGGACTAGCGCCTCCAGATACGCAGTATTTT.

The V gene is TRBV5-4, the J gene TRBJ2-7; 8 bases are shared with TRBD2. CDR1 is SGHNT, CDR2 YYREEE, per germline (reference sequence). J lost 3 bases, V lost 4 bases, and 15 bases had no gene match. The CDR3 runs 17 residues. The CDR3: CASSAPGGSGVNYEQYF. The CDR3 DNA is TGTGCCAGCAGCGCCCCGGGGGGGAGCGGGGTAAACTACGAGCAGTACTTC.